The 3 T cell receptor beta chains in this list originate from one sample, sequenced in a study of T-cell reconstitution after alpha-beta-depleted transplantation in children (dated by TCRdb to the mid-2010s). Libraries were built with PCR. These reads were obtained on an Illumina HiSeq 2500. TCR library preparation used molecular barcoding, with unique molecular identifiers applied to normalize quantification of the TCRbeta repertoire. TCRdb reworked the public reads: Q25 trimming with fastp, MiXCR clone assembly, productive beta chains retained. Identical CDR3 protein sequences are pooled into one entry, listed with their most common genes and DNA. The sample includes roughly 50,000 distinct CDR3 sequences, with around 40% observed a single time. Roughly 98% of the sample is held by the ten biggest clonotypes. Read against the paper, the sample's treatment or condition label means: allogeneic hematopoietic cell transplantation with graft depleted of TCRalphabeta T cells and CD19 B cells.

This material consisted of PBMCs, mostly from graft donor cells, taken 360 days after TCRalphabeta/CD19-depleted stem cell transplant. All receptors derive from a male patient aged 5 to 17 who had a stem cell transplant for acute lymphoblastic leukemia, so the T cells may come from the graft donor.

The chain carries TRBV7-2 and TRBJ2-3, with D hard to call. Germline values: CDR1 SGHTA, CDR2 FQGNSA. The CDR3 totals 14 residues. The V end lost 1 base, the J end lost 0 bases, and 5 bases lay between the germline ends. CDR3 in DNA: TGTGCCAGCAGCTTAGTCCCTAGCACAGATACGCAGTATTTT. It encodes CASSLVPSTDTQYF. The full variable domain, its missing parts supplied by reference TRBV7-2 and TRBJ2-3, is GAGVSQSPSNKVTEKGKDVELRCDPISGHTALYWYRQSLGQGLEFLIYFQGNSAPDKSGLPSDRFSAERTGGSVSTLTIQRTQQEDSAVYLCASSLVPSTDTQYFGPGTRLTVL.

The chain couples TRBV7-9 to TRBJ2-3, with D possibly called TRBD1 or TRBD2 (5 bases each). Between the trimmed V and J ends, which lost 3 bases and 2 bases, there was a span of 15 bases. Germline V gene sequence: CDR1 SEHNR, CDR2 FQNEAQ (reference sequence). This CDR3 is 16 amino acids long. For the CDR3, the DNA is TGTGCCAGCAGCTTTAGAGGGGACGGATACACAGATACGCAGTATTTT. It specifies CASSFRGDGYTDTQYF. Supplemented by reference TRBV7-9 and TRBJ2-3, the full variable domain reads DTGVSQNPRHKITKRGQNVTFRCDPISEHNRLYWYRQTLGQGPEFLTYFQNEAQLEKSRLLSDRFSAERPKGSFSTLEIQRTEQGDSAMYLCASSFRGDGYTDTQYFGPGTRLTVL.

A few counts support this clonotype. The chain employs TRBV10-3 and TRBJ2-7; D not certain. CDR1 and CDR2 (germline): ENHRY, SYGVKD. V lost 3 bases and J 1 base, leaving 7 bases between the germline ends. This CDR3 contains 13 residues. CDR3 amino acids: CAISETESYEQYF. The CDR3 DNA follows: TGTGCCATCAGTGAAACGGAGTCCTACGAGCAGTACTTC.